This TCR beta chain is drawn from a study of shared clonotypes between healthy human individuals (dated by TCRdb to between 2020 and 2021). Context from the whole study: A couple of women and three men aged 18 to 49 years were included in the cohort. For each donor, CD4 naive and CD4 memory were each given three plates, CD8 naive was given two plates, and CD8 memory was given one plate. The study deeply sequenced blood TCR repertoires of about 5 healthy adults to estimate repertoire size and the extent of clonotype sharing between individuals. Libraries were prepared and TCR repertoires were sequenced by different laboratories using diverse techniques, in order to increase sequencing depth and limit assay-specific biases. Between about 0.85 and 9.5 billion PBMCs per donor were obtained by leukapheresis. What the study reported, not specific to this receptor: Across a few donors, about 4.5% of naive CD4, 3% to 3.5% of naive CD8, 2.3% of memory CD4, and under 0.45% of memory CD8 clonotypes were shared. Because the study included a small number of donors, the genetic and exposure-history diversity represented was limited. Only blood was sampled, and tissue TCR repertoires likely differ from those in blood. Incomplete sequencing was indicated by rarefaction of sorted-subset datasets, despite the large sequencing depth. Based on pairwise subsampling, the degree of clonotype sharing among donors was expected to be affected by sequencing depth. Naive subsets generally had larger estimated clonotype richness than memory subsets did. Compared with non-shared clonotypes, clonotypes shared by all four sorted-subset donors had higher generation probabilities.

Using the deep immunoSEQ assay, multiplex PCR amplified TCR CDR3 regions from genomic DNA. Extracted genomic DNA from each cell subset was spread evenly across all wells of several immunoSEQ 96-well plates, with each plate serving as a replicate. Each replicate PCR for sorted subsets received approximately 220 ng genomic DNA, equal to tens of thousands of T cell genomes. The purified libraries were quantified using a Qubit 3.0 fluorometer, sized with a Bioanalyzer 2100, and then quantified again using the KAPA Library Quantification kit. A separate single-read 150-cycle Illumina NextSeq 550 flow cell was used to sequence each immunoSEQ 96-well plate. Per the original workflow: Because only junctional sequences without quality scores were contained in the immunoSEQ output, filtering matching that applied to full-length reads could not be performed. Sequences were annotated with PyIR, a Python wrapper for IgBLAST v1.9, and V/J genes and CDR3 were assigned using IMGT germline references. Any read was removed if the V/J assignment was weak (E-value above 1e-6), the CDR3 was missing, or the read contained stop codons, out-of-frame junctions, or ambiguous translated residues. A V3J clonotype was defined by an identical inferred V gene, J gene, and CDR3 amino acid sequence. To compute the percentage overlap between repertoires, the number of shared unique clonotypes was divided by the size of the smaller repertoire. Three approaches were used to assess repertoire richness: RTK rarefaction, the Chao1 estimator, and Recon v2.1 estimates of unobserved clonotypes. Generation probabilities were computed with OLGA for all TCRbeta clonotypes obtained by the gDNA method from several donors. The table comes from immuneACCESS by way of TCRdb, which keeps in-frame sequences with V and J called. Part of the clones is missing from these tables; in studies checked, under half for an unresolved V gene and the rest for unknown reasons. That table supplies the V and J calls and clone size; D and trimming were determined from the DNA. In this sample the table shows 2 million or so clones, roughly 94% of which occur a single time. Of the sample, 1.1% is held by the ten largest clones.

This clone was seen a handful of times. No cognate antigen has been identified for it. The sample holds no much larger clone one base away, and base qualities are not on file. CD8 naive samples consisted of CD45RO-negative cells that were positively selected for CCR7, yielding a CD45RA+CCR7+ population without TemRA cells. Donors were healthy HIV-negative adults with no recently reported acute infections or vaccinations. All donors were Caucasian adults living in Nashville, Tennessee, USA. Blood was obtained by leukapheresis, after which PBMCs were separated by Ficoll-Histopaque density gradient centrifugation and cryopreserved in liquid nitrogen vapor phase. Purity and quantity of every magnetically sorted T cell population were checked by analytical flow cytometry. Genomic DNA was isolated from every sorted fraction and measured by UV absorbance on a Nanodrop 2000c. From cysteine to phenylalanine, the CDR3 is 12 amino acids long. Of the read, only the CDR3 DNA is kept; its 36 bases are in frame from base 1. CDR1 is given as SGHNT and CDR2 as YYREEE, both from the germline V gene (reference sequence). Relative to germline, V is 0 bases shorter and J is 5 bases shorter, with 6 bases between their ends.

The sequence derives from a man younger than 35 in good health. Sequencing input: naive CD8+ T cells sorted from blood. The intended sense of this specimen's cell subset or site label: CD45RA+CCR7+. The sequence joins TRBV5-4 to TRBJ2-7; the D gene is possibly TRBD1, with 5 bases matching. In nucleotides, the sequence is TGTGCCAGCAGCTTGGAGGGGAACGAGCAGTACTTC. It codes for CASSLEGNEQYF.